The clone carrying this TCR beta chain was counted between two and nine times. Its antigen remains unidentified. These data are taken from a study of beta chain features in type 1 diabetes. Whole-study results and caveats: Shortening that was moderate but significant affected the TCRB CDR3s of Type 1 diabetes patients in all four CD4+ subsets. Among type 1 diabetes patients, VDJ junctions had fewer insertions and more deletions.

V lost 4 bases and J 1 base, leaving 17 bases between the germline ends. The CDR3 is 17 residues long. Germline V lookup: CDR1 MNHEY, CDR2 SMNVEV (reference sequence). The investigators reverse transcribed all of the isolated RNA, so they sequenced expressed TCRB transcripts. The assay was immunoSEQ multiplex PCR, and TCRdb's table has in-frame clones only and misses some. Of more than 20,000 clones in the sample, about 52% were seen once. The receptor was isolated from a man under 40 with type 1 diabetes. The specimen sequenced was stem cell memory CD4+ T cells from blood. V is TRBV27 and J is TRBJ1-3; possibly TRBD1 for D (5 bases). CDR3 nucleotides: TGTGCCAGCAGTTCTCTGACAGCGAGTCCGTCTGGAAACACCATATATTTT. Translated, it gives CASSSLTASPSGNTIYF.